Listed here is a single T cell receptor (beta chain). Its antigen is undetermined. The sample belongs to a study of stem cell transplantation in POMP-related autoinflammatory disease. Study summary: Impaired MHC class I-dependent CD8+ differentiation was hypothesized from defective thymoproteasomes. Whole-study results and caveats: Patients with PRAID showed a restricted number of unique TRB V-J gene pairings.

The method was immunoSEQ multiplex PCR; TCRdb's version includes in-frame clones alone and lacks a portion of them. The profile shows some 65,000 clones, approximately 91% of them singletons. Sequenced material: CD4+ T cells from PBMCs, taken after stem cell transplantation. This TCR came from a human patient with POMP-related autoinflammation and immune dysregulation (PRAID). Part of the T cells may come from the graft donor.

CDR3 sequence (DNA): TGTGCCAGCAGTGAAAACCCCGGACTTGGGCCCCAGCATTTT. Translated, it gives CASSENPGLGPQHF. The chain joins TRBV6-1 to TRBJ1-5; D gene uncertain. Germline loops: CDR1 MNHNS, CDR2 SASEGT. The CDR3 length is 14 residues. Trimming cost V 2 bases and J 9 bases, with 14 bases left between them.